This T cell receptor (beta chain) was recorded in a study of cytomegalovirus exposure and HLA in healthy donors. At the level of the study: Genetic ancestry analysis placed over 75% of the 398 donors that were genotyped in the Caucasian-associated cluster. Overall study results and limits: Listed as cytomegalovirus-associated were 150 or so TCR beta chains. The authors later found most CMV-associated TCR beta chains appeared HLA-restricted. Some public TCRs appeared in many individuals, while most sequences were rare.

The PCR employed 60 Vbeta primers together with 13 Jbeta primers. The assay was immunoSEQ multiplex PCR, and TCRdb's table has in-frame clones only and misses some. The table records about 130,000 clones, approximately 78% of them present only once. The CDR3 length is 13 residues. V was pared by 0 bases and J by 11 bases, with 11 bases between. Germline CDR1 reads SGHAT; CDR2 reads FQNNGV. As concerns this clone: The antigen remains undetermined.

The clonotype comes from a woman aged 50 to 65 in good health and CMV-seropositive. The material sequenced was PBMCs. The rearrangement links TRBV11-2 to TRBJ2-1, with a tentative D call TRBD2 (6 bases). DNA of the CDR3: TGTGCCAGCAGCTTAGATCCGGGGGAAAAGCAGTTCTTC. Its translation is CASSLDPGEKQFF.